Listed here is a single T cell receptor beta chain. The V gene lost 6 bases and the J gene lost 4 bases, with 16 bases spanning the gap. The CDR3 spans 15 residues. Germline V gene lookup returns CDR1 SGHVS and CDR2 FQNEAQ. The sample originates from a study of blood T cell repertoires in COVID-19. Whole-study context: T cells, B-cell-depleted T cells, or PBMCs provided the cDNA or gDNA that served as material.

The data were produced by immunoSEQ multiplex PCR, yet TCRdb's version contains in-frame clones alone and is incomplete. The sample consists of 230,000 or so clones, roughly 90% of them appearing once. Cohorts were assigned according to the clinical history that participants reported. The sequencing input was PBMCs or T cells enriched from blood (not recorded which). This chain links TRBV7-8 with TRBJ2-4; D possibly corresponds to TRBD1 (8 bases). The receptor was derived from a woman aged 40-49 years with acute COVID-19. The CDR3 DNA reads as TGTGCCAGCAGTACGGACAGGGAGGGTAAAAACATTCAGTACTTC. Encoded protein: CASSTDREGKNIQYF.